A selection of T cell receptor beta chains follows, all from one sample in a study of blood T cell repertoires in COVID-19. Clones were read by immunoSEQ multiplex PCR, and TCRdb kept only the in-frame ones, dropping some. The table has roughly 100,000 clones, around 74% seen once. Sequenced sample: peripheral blood. These receptors all come from a woman between 65 and 79 years old with acute or convalescent COVID-19. CDR3s include the opening cysteine and the closing phenylalanine or tryptophan. The D gene is left open where the match is weak. Size is omitted from some rows. Given values are once, few, many or a class for expanded clones.

v_gene	len	abundance	d_gene	j_gene	CDR3nt	CDR3aa
TRBV24-1	14	NA	TRBD1	TRBJ1-5	TGTGCCACCGGACAGGGAGGAGACAATCAGCCCCAGCATTTT	CATGQGGDNQPQHF
TRBV29-1	12	NA	TRBD1	TRBJ1-1	TGCAGCGTTGTGAAGGGGGCAACTGAAGCTTTCTTT	CSVVKGATEAFF
TRBV7-9	14	NA	NA	TRBJ2-1	TGTGCCAGCAGCGGCTTTGTGGCACGCAATGAGCAGTTCTTC	CASSGFVARNEQFF
TRBV10-3	14	NA	NA	TRBJ1-1	TGTGCCATTCAAAAAGACAGCTCAAACACTGAAGCTTTCTTT	CAIQKDSSNTEAFF
TRBV6-2/TRBV6-3	20	few	NA	TRBJ1-1	TGTGCCAGCAGTTACGATATTGGGTCCCTAGACGCTACACCGAACACTGAAGCTTTCTTT	CASSYDIGSLDATPNTEAFF
TRBV6-6	13	few	NA	TRBJ1-1	TGTGCCAGCAGTGGCGGGCCGAACACTGAAGCTTTCTTT	CASSGGPNTEAFF
TRBV27	15	NA	NA	TRBJ1-6	TGTGCCAGCAGGACCCTGGCAGGGGTTAATTCACCCCTCCACTTT	CASRTLAGVNSPLHF
TRBV14	16	NA	TRBD1	TRBJ1-2	TGTGCCAGCAGCATCGACAGGGGGCGGTCTAACTATGGCTACACCTTC	CASSIDRGRSNYGYTF
TRBV10-3	16	NA	TRBD2	TRBJ2-1	TGTGCCATCAGTGCCCCTAGCGGGGGATCCTACAATGAGCAGTTCTTC	CAISAPSGGSYNEQFF
TRBV29-1	14	once	NA	TRBJ1-1	TGCAGCGTTGGGTTCAGGGGACTAAACACTGAAGCTTTCTTT	CSVGFRGLNTEAFF
TRBV18	15	few	TRBD1	TRBJ1-2	TGTGCCAGCTCACCAGATCGCCGGACAGGGCAAGGCTACACCTTC	CASSPDRRTGQGYTF
TRBV3-1/TRBV3-2	18	NA	TRBD2	TRBJ2-1	TGTGCCAGCAGCAAACCGTTTAGCGGGGAGGTTGCCTACAATGAGCAGTTCTTC	CASSKPFSGEVAYNEQFF
TRBV5-1	16	NA	NA	TRBJ1-4	TGCGCCAGCAGCTTGGAACCGGCGGGGACTAATGAAAAACTGTTTTTT	CASSLEPAGTNEKLFF
TRBV28	14	NA	NA	TRBJ1-2	TGTGCCAGCAGTCCCACTACTTCCGCCCCTGGCTACACCTTC	CASSPTTSAPGYTF
TRBV9	16	NA	TRBD2	TRBJ2-1	TGTGCCAGCAGCGTAGTCGCCGGGGGGGCCTACAATGAGCAGTTCTTC	CASSVVAGGAYNEQFF
TRBV7-9	16	NA	NA	TRBJ1-1	TGTGCCAGCAGCTTAAATCACAACAGGTTGAACACTGAAGCTTTCTTT	CASSLNHNRLNTEAFF
TRBV13	19	NA	TRBD2	TRBJ2-7	TGTGCCAGCAGCCCTAGTAGTACGGGACTAGCTCGGAAATATAACGAGCAGTACTTC	CASSPSSTGLARKYNEQYF